The present T cell receptor (beta chain) was sequenced within a study of cytomegalovirus exposure and HLA in healthy donors. Notes on the study in general: Per published reports, the classifier diagnosed cytomegalovirus status with high specificity and sensitivity.

Profiled with immunoSEQ multiplex PCR; TCRdb holds only in-frame clones, not every one. The sample shows tens of thousands of clones, roughly 91% of them seen only once. A note on this clone: Its antigen is still unknown.

This CDR3 has 15 residues. Germline V lookup: CDR1 LNHNV, CDR2 YYDKDF (reference sequence). V lost 0 bases to trimming and J lost 9 bases, with 15 bases between them. The chain employs TRBV15 and TRBJ2-1; tentatively, D is TRBD2 (6 bases). This TCR was recovered from a man between 18 and 29 years old in good health and CMV-seronegative. The source material was PBMCs. The CDR3 bases are TGTGCCACCAGCAGAGATCGGGAGAACGGGGGTGAGCAGTTCTTC. Amino acids: CATSRDRENGGEQFF. The entire variable domain, with the rest obtained from reference TRBV15 and TRBJ2-1, is as follows: DAMVIQNPRYQVTQFGKPVTLSCSQTLNHNVMYWYQQKSSQAPKLLFHYYDKDFNNEADTPDNFQSRRPNTSFCFLDIRSPGLGDTAMYLCATSRDRENGGEQFFGPGTRLTVL.